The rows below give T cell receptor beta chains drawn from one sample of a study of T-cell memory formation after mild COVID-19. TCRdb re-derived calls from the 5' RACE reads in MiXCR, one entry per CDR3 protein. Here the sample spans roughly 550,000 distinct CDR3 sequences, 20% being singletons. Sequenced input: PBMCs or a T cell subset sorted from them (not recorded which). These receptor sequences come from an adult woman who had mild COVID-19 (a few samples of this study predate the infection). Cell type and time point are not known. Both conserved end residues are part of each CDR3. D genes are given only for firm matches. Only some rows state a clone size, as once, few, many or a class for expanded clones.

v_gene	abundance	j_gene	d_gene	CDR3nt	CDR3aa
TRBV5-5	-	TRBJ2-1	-	TGTGCCAGCAGCTTGGCCCCAGTTCCCTACAATGAGCAGTTCTTC	CASSLAPVPYNEQFF
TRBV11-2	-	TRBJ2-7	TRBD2	TGTGCCAGCAGCACCTGGACTAGCGGGACCCACGAGCAGTACTTC	CASSTWTSGTHEQYF
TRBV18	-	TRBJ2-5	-	TGTGCCAGCTCACTAAGGAATGTCCAAGAGACCCAGTACTTC	CASSLRNVQETQYF
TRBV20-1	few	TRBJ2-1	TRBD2	TGCAGTGCTAGACCCGGGACTAGCGGCAACAATGAGCAGTTCTTC	CSARPGTSGNNEQFF
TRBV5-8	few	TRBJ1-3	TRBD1	TGTGCCAGCAGCGAAGCAGGGGGCTCTGGAAACACCATATATTTT	CASSEAGGSGNTIYF
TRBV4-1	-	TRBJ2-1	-	TGCGCCAGCAGCCTCCCTCAGCACAATGAGCAGTTCTTC	CASSLPQHNEQFF
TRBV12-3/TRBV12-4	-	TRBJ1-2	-	TGTGCCAGCAGTTTGCGGGAACACTATGGCTACACCTTC	CASSLREHYGYTF
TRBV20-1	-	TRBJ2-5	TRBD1	TGCAGTGCTAGAGATCCAAGGGGGCGATTAGAGACCCAGTACTTC	CSARDPRGRLETQYF
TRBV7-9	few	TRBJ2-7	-	TGTGCCAGCAGCCCCGCAAAGGGGCTAGACTACTACGAGCAGTACTTC	CASSPAKGLDYYEQYF
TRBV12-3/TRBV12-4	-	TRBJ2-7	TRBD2	TGTGCCAGCAGTTCCGGACTAGCCTTCTACGAGCAGTACTTC	CASSSGLAFYEQYF
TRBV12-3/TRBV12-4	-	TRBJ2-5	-	TGTGCCAGCAGTCCGATGTACCAAGAGACCCAGTACTTC	CASSPMYQETQYF
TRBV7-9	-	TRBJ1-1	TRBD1	TGTGCCAGCAGCTTCGACAGGGCGGGCACTGAAGCTTTCTTT	CASSFDRAGTEAFF
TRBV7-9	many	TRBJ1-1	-	TGTGCCAGCGAGGGGATGAACACTGAAGCTTTCTTT	CASEGMNTEAFF
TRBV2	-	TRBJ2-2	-	TGTGCCAGCAATCGCGACGTGCCGGGGGAGCTGTTTTTT	CASNRDVPGELFF
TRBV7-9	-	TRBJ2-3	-	TGTGCCAGCACCGGGTCGAGGGATACGCAGTATTTT	CASTGSRDTQYF
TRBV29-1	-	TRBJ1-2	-	TGCAGCGCCCGAAGGACGGCGGGCTATGGCTACACCTTC	CSARRTAGYGYTF
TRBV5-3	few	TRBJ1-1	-	TGTGCCAGAAGCTGTGGACAGCCTGAAGCTTTCTTT	CARSCGQPEAFF
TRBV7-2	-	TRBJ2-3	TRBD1	TGTGCCAGCAGCCTTGGGACAGGGGTAAATACGCAGTATTTT	CASSLGTGVNTQYF
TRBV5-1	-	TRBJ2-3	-	TGCGCCAGCAGCTCTGGGACTCCAAGAGATACGCAGTATTTT	CASSSGTPRDTQYF
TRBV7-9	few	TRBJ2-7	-	TGTGCCAGCAGCTTTGGGCGGGAAGTCAGTGCCTACGAGCAGTACTTC	CASSFGREVSAYEQYF
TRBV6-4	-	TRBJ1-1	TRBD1	TGTGCCAGCCGGGACAGCCGCATGAACACTGAAGCTTTCTTT	CASRDSRMNTEAFF
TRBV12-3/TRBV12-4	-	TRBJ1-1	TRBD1	TGTGCCAGCAGGGATGAGGGACAGGGGGCCACTGAAGCTTTCTTT	CASRDEGQGATEAFF
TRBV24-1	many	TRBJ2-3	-	TGTGCCACCCGGTCTAGGGCAGCCTCAGATACGCAGTATTTT	CATRSRAASDTQYF
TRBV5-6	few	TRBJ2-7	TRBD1	TGTGCCAGCAGCCCAGACAGGGACCGGGAACAGTACTTC	CASSPDRDREQYF
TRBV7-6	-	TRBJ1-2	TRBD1	TGTGCCAGCAGCCGTCCCGGGACAGGGACAGGCTACACCTTC	CASSRPGTGTGYTF
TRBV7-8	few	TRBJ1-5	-	TGTGCCAGCAGCTCCCTCCCGGGCCCCGGGGGCAATCAGCCCCAGCATTTT	CASSSLPGPGGNQPQHF
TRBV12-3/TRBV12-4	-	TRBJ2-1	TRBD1	TGTGCCAGCAGAGCCCCAGGGACAGCTTATAGTGAGCAGTTCTTC	CASRAPGTAYSEQFF